These 28 T cell receptor beta chains came from one sample sequenced in a study of blood T cell repertoires in COVID-19 (TCRdb year 2020). The protocol used for the library was the immunoSEQ multiplex PCR assay. TCRdb obtained this table from immuneACCESS and retained in-frame rearrangements with V and J assigned. These tables miss some clones; where compared with another copy, unresolved V genes account for less than half of the shortfall, and the remainder is unexplained. Across this sample there are 360,000 or so clones, with roughly 90% seen only once. The ten largest clones represent about 6.5% of the sample. The sample was peripheral blood. The receptor set was obtained from a young man with active or convalescent COVID-19.

The J gene is TRBJ2-7, the V gene TRBV27; a weak D match, TRBD2 (5 bases). Germline V gene lookup returns CDR1 MNHEY and CDR2 SMNVEV (reference sequence). V dropped 4 bases and J dropped 4 bases, with 14 bases sitting between them. CDR3 length equals 14 residues. The CDR3: CASSWNEGGYEQYF. The CDR3, as DNA: TGTGCCAGCAGTTGGAATGAGGGCGGGTACGAGCAGTACTTC.

In its sample, this clone was seen a few times. The genes are TRBV9 and TRBJ1-1; no clear D. The ends were cut back, 1 base at V and 5 bases at J, with 15 bases in the middle. The CDR3 extends over 15 amino acids. Germline V gene data show CDR1 as SGDLS and CDR2 as YYNGEE. The CDR3 region is CASSVRLGRDTEAFF. The DNA of the CDR3 is TGTGCCAGCAGCGTACGTTTAGGGAGGGATACTGAAGCTTTCTTT.

The chain is built from TRBV9 and TRBJ2-5, with D possibly matching TRBD2 (6 bases). Trimming cost V 1 base and J 1 base, with 14 bases left between them. Germline V gives CDR1 SGDLS, CDR2 YYNGEE. CDR3 length equals 16 residues. In nucleotides, the CDR3 is TGTGCCAGCAGCGTATCCCCCGCTAGCGCCCAAGAGACCCAGTACTTC. Encoded protein: CASSVSPASAQETQYF.

The gene calls are TRBV5-1 and TRBJ1-5; D not resolved. V was pared by 4 bases and J by 4 bases, with 3 bases between. CDR3 length equals 11 residues. From germline, CDR1 is SGHRS and CDR2 YFSETQ. The CDR3, as DNA: TGCGCCAGCAGCCAGAATCAGCCCCAGCATTTT. This sequence encodes CASSQNQPQHF. The full variable domain, its missing parts supplied by reference TRBV5-1 and TRBJ1-5, is KAGVTQTPRYLIKTRGQQVTLSCSPISGHRSVSWYQQTPGQGLQFLFEYFSETQRNKGNFPGRFSGRQFSNSRSEMNVSTLELGDSALYLCASSQNQPQHFGDGTRLSIL.

The V call is TRBV19, the J call TRBJ1-2, with TRBD1 matching 9 bases. Germline CDR1 LNHDA, CDR2 SQIVND (reference sequence). After removal of 4 bases from V and 8 bases from J, the junction contained 5 bases not matched to a gene. The CDR3 spans 13 residues. The CDR3 bases are TGTGCCAGTAGTAGGGACAGGGTTATCGGCTACACCTTC. Protein: CASSRDRVIGYTF.

The genes are TRBV5-6 and TRBJ1-2; no clear D gene. Germline loops: CDR1 SGHDT, CDR2 YYEEEE. CDR3 length: 14 amino acids. The ends were cut back, 1 base at V and 6 bases at J, with 13 bases in the middle. The CDR3 nucleotides are TGTGCCAGCAGCTTGCGAGGGTCTGAGAATGGCTACACCTTC. Translated: CASSLRGSENGYTF.

The V gene is TRBV6-2 or TRBV6-3, the J gene TRBJ1-1, with unresolved D. The CDR3 consists of 15 residues. V lost 2 bases and J lost 6, with 16 bases in between. Germline CDR1 MNHEY, CDR2 SVGEGT. The CDR3 DNA follows: TGTGCCAGCAGTTACCCGCTAGTCGGTTCCTCTGAAGCTTTCTTT. Translated, it gives CASSYPLVGSSEAFF.

This chain links TRBV5-5 with TRBJ2-7, with 12 bases identical to TRBD1. The germline V gene has CDR1 SGHKS and CDR2 YYEKEE (reference sequence). This CDR3 comprises 14 residues. J gave up 4 bases and V 6 bases, and 5 bases lay outside the gene matches. In DNA form, the CDR3 reads TGTGCCAGCATGCCGGGACAGGGGGCTTACGAGCAGTACTTC. This translates into CASMPGQGAYEQYF. Complete variable domain (other parts from reference TRBV5-5 and TRBJ2-7): DAGVTQSPTHLIKTRGQQVTLRCSPISGHKSVSWYQQVLGQGPQFIFQYYEKEERGRGNFPDRFSARQFPNYSSELNVNALLLGDSALYLCASMPGQGAYEQYFGPGTRLTVT.

The rearrangement links TRBV7-2 to TRBJ2-1; TRBD2 matches at 9 bases. Trimming at V came to 2 bases and at J to 5 bases, leaving 7 bases not matched to a gene. Germline V gives CDR1 SGHTA, CDR2 FQGNSA. The CDR3 runs 16 residues. This chain's CDR3 is CASSLLGLAGNNEQFF. CDR3 DNA sequence: TGTGCCAGCAGCTTATTGGGTCTAGCGGGGAACAATGAGCAGTTCTTC.

This rearrangement joins TRBV2 to TRBJ2-3; D is perhaps TRBD2 (5 bases). CDR3 length: 15 residues. The germline gives CDR1 SNHLY, CDR2 FYNNEI. Trimming removed 4 bases at V and 1 base at J, with 12 bases between. The CDR3 sequence: CASSVDSLGTDTQYF. The CDR3 DNA reads as TGTGCCAGCAGTGTGGACTCCCTAGGCACAGATACGCAGTATTTT.

The V call is TRBV7-9, the J call TRBJ1-3; no definite D call. Trimming cost V 5 bases and J 4 bases, with 12 bases left between them. From germline, CDR1 is SEHNR and CDR2 FQNEAQ (reference sequence). The CDR3 spans 14 residues. The CDR3 DNA is TGTGCCAGCAGCCCTAGTCCAGACGGAAACACCATATATTTT. Amino acids: CASSPSPDGNTIYF. Full variable domain (remainder filled in from reference TRBV7-9 and TRBJ1-3): DTGVSQNPRHKITKRGQNVTFRCDPISEHNRLYWYRQTLGQGPEFLTYFQNEAQLEKSRLLSDRFSAERPKGSFSTLEIQRTEQGDSAMYLCASSPSPDGNTIYFGEGSWLTVV.

J is TRBJ1-2 and V is TRBV28, with TRBD1 identical over 7 bases. Looked up from germline, CDR1 is MDHEN and CDR2 is SYDVKM. J gave up 6 bases and V 8 bases, and 6 bases lay outside the gene matches. This CDR3 is 12 amino acids long. Here the CDR3 DNA reads TGTGCCAGCCTCGACAGGGCGGATGGCTACACCTTC. This encodes CASLDRADGYTF.

The chain couples TRBV6-2 or TRBV6-3 to TRBJ1-4, with a tentative D call TRBD1 (5 bases). Germline assignment: CDR1 MNHEY and CDR2 SVGEGT. CDR3 length: 16 amino acids. Trimming took 1 base from V and 2 from J, leaving 11 bases between them. The DNA for the CDR3 is TGTGCCAGCAGTTACTTCAGGGTTCGGACTAATGAAAAACTGTTTTTT. Amino acids: CASSYFRVRTNEKLFF.

CDR3 loop: CASGLAGGPAYF. CDR3 bases: TGTGCCAGTGGACTAGCGGGAGGCCCCGCCTACTTC. The genes are TRBV27 and TRBJ2-7, with 14 positions matching TRBD2. V was clipped by 9 bases and J by 13 bases; unmatched bases: 8. The CDR3 length is 12 residues. The germline V gene encodes CDR1 MNHEY and CDR2 SMNVEV (reference sequence).

The rearrangement links TRBV9 to TRBJ2-1; weak D call: TRBD2 (5 bases). The CDR3 extends over 15 amino acids. From germline, CDR1 is SGDLS and CDR2 YYNGEE. V lost 0 bases and J lost 9, with 16 bases in between. CDR3 in DNA: TGTGCCAGCAGCGTAGAGGTCCAACGCCGGGGTGAGCAGTTCTTC. It specifies CASSVEVQRRGEQFF.

This clone was recorded a few times. The V call is TRBV10-3, the J call TRBJ1-4; 8 bases fit TRBD1. The V and J ends lost 2 bases and 3 bases, in that order; junction bases with no gene match: 14. Germline V gene lookup returns CDR1 ENHRY and CDR2 SYGVKD. The CDR3 totals 19 residues. The CDR3 reads CAISETETTGAFPNEKLFF. The CDR3 DNA follows: TGTGCCATCAGTGAGACCGAAACGACAGGGGCCTTCCCTAATGAAAAACTGTTTTTT.

This clone has just a few counts. The V gene is TRBV28, the J gene TRBJ1-4; possible D gene TRBD1, 5 bases. CDR1 MDHEN and CDR2 SYDVKM come from the germline V gene. The V and J ends lost 6 bases and 7 bases respectively, with 18 bases between them. The CDR3 has 15 amino acids. The chain's CDR3 is CASRPRGGASEKLFF. In nucleotides, the CDR3 is TGTGCCAGCAGACCTCGGGGAGGGGCGAGTGAAAAACTGTTTTTT.

The gene calls are TRBV4-1 and TRBJ1-1; TRBD1 aligns across 7 bases. Germline CDR1 MGHRA, CDR2 YSYEKL. The CDR3 is 15 residues long. Unmatched junction bases numbered 5, after V lost 3 bases and J lost 1 base. The CDR3 coding sequence is TGCGCCAGCAGCCACCCCGACAGGGAGAACACTGAAGCTTTCTTT. Its protein is CASSHPDRENTEAFF.

The chain carries TRBV29-1 and TRBJ2-1; weak D call: TRBD1 (5 bases). Trimming cost V 7 bases and J 7 bases, with 14 bases left between them. This CDR3 is 12 amino acids long. Germline V lookup: CDR1 SQVTM, CDR2 ANQGSEA. CDR3 in DNA: TGCAGCGCAGACAGATTGGGGAATGAGCAGTTCTTC. This encodes CSADRLGNEQFF.

The genes are TRBV6-5 and TRBJ2-7, with a possible D match to TRBD2 (5 bases). The CDR3 loop spans 13 amino acids. V was pared by 7 bases and J by 2 bases, with 12 bases between. Germline CDR1 reads MNHEY; CDR2 reads SVGAGI. The CDR3 spells CASTPGSAYEQYF. The CDR3 DNA reads TGTGCCAGCACCCCTGGGAGTGCCTACGAGCAGTACTTC.

The chain carries TRBV27 and TRBJ2-7; 11 bases fit TRBD2. Per germline, CDR1 MNHEY and CDR2 SMNVEV (reference sequence). V lost 7 bases and J lost 0; bases outside the gene matches: 11. This CDR3 comprises 17 residues. In DNA form, the CDR3 reads TGTGCCAGCAACCCGACTAGCGGGGATACGAGCTCCTACGAGCAGTACTTC. Its translation: CASNPTSGDTSSYEQYF.

This clone was seen a single time. V usage is TRBV28 and J usage is TRBJ1-1; 8 nucleotides align to TRBD1. The CDR3 is 14 residues long. The ends lost 7 bases at V and 10 bases at J; junction bases unmatched: 14. Germline lookup yields CDR1 MDHEN and CDR2 SYDVKM. The CDR3 nucleotides read TGTGCCAGCACCTTAACGGATAATACAGGGGGAGCTTTCTTT. Residues: CASTLTDNTGGAFF.

This clone showed up just once. The gene calls are TRBV25-1 and TRBJ2-7; tentative D call: TRBD2 (6 bases). Trimming shortened V by 3 bases and J by 3 bases, and 15 bases separated the two germline ends. This CDR3 spans 15 amino acids. The germline gives CDR1 MGHDK, CDR2 SYGVNS. The CDR3 loop is CASSDPAGTYYEQYF. Here the CDR3 DNA reads TGTGCCAGCAGTGACCCCGCAGGGACTTACTACGAGCAGTACTTC.

The rearrangement joins TRBV4-3 to TRBJ2-7; 10 bases align to TRBD1. The V segment lost 4 bases and the J segment 1 base; nucleotides outside the gene matches: 13. Germline CDR1 and CDR2: LGHNA and YSLEER. The CDR3 contains 18 residues. The CDR3 loop reads CASSPLMGGTGASYEQYF. In nucleotides, the CDR3 is TGCGCCAGCAGCCCGCTTATGGGCGGGACAGGGGCGTCCTACGAGCAGTACTTC.

The chain links TRBV29-1 to TRBJ2-7; 7 nucleotides align to TRBD1. The CDR3 totals 11 residues. From germline, CDR1 is SQVTM and CDR2 ANQGSEA. The J segment lost 1 base and the V segment lost 7 bases, leaving 1 base of the junction unmatched. CDR3 in amino acids: CSAGQSYEQYF. Here the CDR3 DNA reads TGCAGCGCGGGACAGTCCTACGAGCAGTACTTC.

The gene calls are TRBV7-8 and TRBJ1-4; no clear D gene. The CDR3 consists of 15 residues. The V and J ends lost 4 bases and 4 bases respectively, with 13 bases between them. Germline CDR1 SGHVS, CDR2 FQNEAQ. In DNA, the CDR3 is TGTGCCAGCAGCTCATTCGGCGGGCTTAATGAAAAACTGTTTTTT. It is translated as CASSSFGGLNEKLFF. Looking up the rest from reference TRBV7-8 and TRBJ1-4 gives the full variable domain: GAGVSQSPRYKVAKRGQDVALRCDPISGHVSLFWYQQALGQGPEFLTYFQNEAQLDKSGLPSDRFFAERPEGSVSTLKIQRTQQEDSAVYLCASSSFGGLNEKLFFGSGTQLSVL.

The J gene is TRBJ1-2, the V gene TRBV5-6, with TRBD1 identical over 8 bases. In germline, CDR1 is SGHDT, CDR2 YYEEEE. The CDR3 consists of 14 residues. V shed 0 bases and J 8 bases; nucleotides not matched to a gene: 6. CDR3 protein: CASSLGGQGRGYTF. DNA of the CDR3: TGTGCCAGCAGCTTGGGCGGACAGGGCCGGGGCTACACCTTC.

V gene TRBV7-8 combines with J gene TRBJ2-3; 12 nucleotides agree with TRBD2. The ends lost 5 bases at V and 2 bases at J; junction bases unmatched: 5. This CDR3 has 16 residues. Looked up from germline, CDR1 is SGHVS and CDR2 is FQNEAQ. In DNA form, the CDR3 reads TGTGCCAGCAGCCCCCGGACTAGCGGGACCACAGATACGCAGTATTTT. Translation gives CASSPRTSGTTDTQYF.